The 10 T cell receptor beta chains given below trace back to one sample, sequenced in a study of persistence of HIV-infected CD4 T cells. Cells were stimulated nonspecifically with anti-CD3/anti-CD28 magnetic beads. Sorting selected CD4+ T cells upregulating both CD40 ligand and CD69. The immunoSEQ assay was version 4, run in survey mode. This table comes from immunoSEQ multiplex PCR, and its TCRdb copy is limited to in-frame clones, with some not included. This table holds 37,000 or so clones, roughly 86% found once. Their cognate antigens are unknown. The sample consisted of CD4+ T cells sorted from PBMCs after roughly 17-hour stimulation, taken from a patient who received antiretroviral therapy. The receptors come from an adult man with HIV who was CMV-seropositive.

This clone appeared once. J is TRBJ1-1 and V is TRBV30; no firm D call. Trimming pared 0 bases from V and 5 bases from J, leaving 16 bases between. Per germline, CDR1 GTSNPN and CDR2 SVGIG (reference sequence). The CDR3 has 15 residues. The CDR3: CAWSVAYFRTTEAFF. The CDR3 coding sequence is TGTGCCTGGAGTGTAGCTTATTTCCGAACGACTGAAGCTTTCTTT.

The rearrangement joins TRBV18 to TRBJ2-7; maybe TRBD2 (6 bases). Per the germline V gene, CDR1 is KGHSH and CDR2 is LQKENI. Trimming pared 3 bases from V and 4 bases from J, leaving 10 bases between. The CDR3 is 13 residues long. The CDR3 protein is CASSPGGDYEQYF. For the CDR3, the DNA is TGTGCCAGCTCACCCGGCGGGGATTACGAGCAGTACTTC.

V is TRBV30 and J is TRBJ1-3; 7 bases fit TRBD1. The germline V gene encodes CDR1 GTSNPN and CDR2 SVGIG (reference sequence). This CDR3 region has 12 residues. The trim removed 3 bases at V and 7 bases at J, leaving 3 bases unmatched. This CDR3 reads CAWSAQGNTIYF. DNA of the CDR3: TGTGCCTGGAGCGCACAGGGGAACACCATATATTTT. Using reference TRBV30 and TRBJ1-3 for the parts outside the CDR3, the full variable domain is SQTIHQWPATLVQPVGSPLSLECTVEGTSNPNLYWYRQAAGRGLQLLFYSVGIGQISSEVPQNLSASRPQDRQFILSSKKLLLSDSGFYLCAWSAQGNTIYFGEGSWLTVV.

V and J are TRBV19 and TRBJ1-5; D unresolved. The V and J ends lost 1 base and 7 bases respectively, with 8 bases between them. The germline V gene encodes CDR1 LNHDA and CDR2 SQIVND (reference sequence). The CDR3 loop spans 13 amino acids. The CDR3 region has the DNA TGTGCCAGTAGTATAGGCAAAGACCAGCCCCAGCATTTT. Translating gives CASSIGKDQPQHF.

The gene calls are TRBV5-1 and TRBJ1-2, with D possibly being TRBD1 (5 bases). V was cut by 0 bases and J by 8 bases, with 8 bases left in between. Germline CDR1 reads SGHRS; CDR2 reads YFSETQ. CDR3 size: 12 residues. The CDR3 coding sequence is TGCGCCAGCAGCTTGGCAGGGCAGGGCTACACCTTC. It specifies CASSLAGQGYTF.

This clone was seen only a few times. The chain employs TRBV7-2 and TRBJ1-2; a weak D match, TRBD1 (5 bases). The CDR3 runs to 14 residues. The V end was cut by 6 bases, the J end by 8 bases, with 19 bases between. Germline-derived CDR1 and CDR2 are SGHTA and FQGNSA. In DNA form, the CDR3 reads TGTGCCAGCAGGGAAAGCACAGGTTTTTGGGGCTACACCTTC. Its translation: CASRESTGFWGYTF.

The chain has TRBV7-9 and TRBJ2-3; TRBD2 matches at 7 bases. J gave up 0 bases and V 6 bases, and 12 bases lay outside the gene matches. This CDR3 is built from 17 residues. The germline V gene has CDR1 SEHNR and CDR2 FQNEAQ (reference sequence). CDR3 sequence: CASSPRLLATSTDTQYF. In DNA form, the CDR3 reads TGTGCCAGCAGTCCTCGTTTACTAGCGACTAGCACAGATACGCAGTATTTT. The full variable domain, rest sourced from reference TRBV7-9 and TRBJ2-3, is DTGVSQNPRHKITKRGQNVTFRCDPISEHNRLYWYRQTLGQGPEFLTYFQNEAQLEKSRLLSDRFSAERPKGSFSTLEIQRTEQGDSAMYLCASSPRLLATSTDTQYFGPGTRLTVL.

V is TRBV19 and J is TRBJ2-1, with 15 bases aligning to TRBD2. Germline loops: CDR1 LNHDA, CDR2 SQIVND (reference sequence). The CDR3 contains 15 residues. V dropped 9 bases and J dropped 9; count of bases not matched to a gene: 9. CDR3 in amino acids: CASQTKGLAGGEQFF. In DNA, the CDR3 is TGTGCCAGCCAAACGAAGGGACTAGCGGGAGGTGAGCAGTTCTTC.

The genes are TRBV9 and TRBJ2-3; perhaps TRBD2 as D (5 bases). In germline, CDR1 is SGDLS, CDR2 YYNGEE. V lost 6 bases and J 0 bases, leaving 8 bases between the germline ends. This CDR3 is built from 13 residues. CDR3 amino acids: CASNERSTDTQYF. The CDR3 DNA reads as TGTGCCAGCAATGAGCGGAGCACAGATACGCAGTATTTT.

CDR3 coding DNA: TGTGCCAGCAGCCAGGGAATCGCTGAAGCTTTCTTT. It translates to CASSQGIAEAFF. The chain uses TRBV3-1 (or the pseudogene TRBV3-2) and TRBJ1-1, with D uncertain. CDR1 LGHDT and CDR2 YNNKEL come from the germline V gene (reference sequence). This CDR3 region has 12 residues. Trimming took 3 bases from V and 6 from J, leaving 8 bases between them.